The 24 T cell receptor beta chains given below trace back to one sample, sequenced in a study of CD8 T cells in Susac syndrome. When the RNA was reverse transcribed, random hexamers were used with an input of about 0.45 to 1 ug. TCRdb passed the immunoSEQ multiplex PCR reads through MiXCR, listing each CDR3 protein once. The repertoire has 200,000 or so distinct CDR3 sequences, 90% to 95% of them found once; the top ten carry roughly 0.088%. Source material: CD4+ T cells from PBMCs. These receptor sequences come from a human donor with multiple sclerosis.

The chain joins TRBV18 to TRBJ2-1, with TRBD2 matching over 7 bases. V shed 5 bases, J shed 9 bases, and the junction held 7 bases outside the gene matches. From germline, CDR1 is KGHSH and CDR2 LQKENI. This CDR3 has 13 amino acids. CDR3 in amino acids: CASSGLVTPEQFF. CDR3 bases: TGTGCCAGCTCAGGACTAGTAACGCCTGAGCAGTTCTTC.

This clonotype was seen a single time. The chain joins TRBV12-3 or TRBV12-4 to TRBJ2-3, with TRBD1 identical over 7 bases. J was trimmed by 6 bases and V by 8 bases; bases with no gene match: 11. The length of the CDR3 is 14 residues. This CDR3 is CASGGQIWGDTQYF. For the CDR3, the DNA is TGTGCCAGCGGGGGACAGATCTGGGGGGATACGCAGTATTTT.

This chain links TRBV3-1 with TRBJ1-5; unclear D gene. The CDR3 sequence is 16 residues long. CDR1 is LGHDT and CDR2 is YNNKEL in the germline V gene (reference sequence). With 1 base removed from V and 7 bases from J, the gap between germline ends came to 17 bases. The CDR3 sequence: CASSQVWTDEMQPQHF. The CDR3 bases are TGTGCCAGCAGCCAAGTATGGACCGACGAAATGCAGCCCCAGCATTTT.

J is TRBJ2-1 and V is TRBV5-1; D may be TRBD1 (5 bases). The V gene lost 2 bases and the J gene lost 4 bases, with 7 bases spanning the gap. The CDR3 is 13 residues long. CDR1 and CDR2 (germline): SGHRS, YFSETQ. DNA of the CDR3: TGCGCCAGCAGCTTCGACAGATACAATGAGCAGTTCTTC. This sequence encodes CASSFDRYNEQFF.

The rearrangement joins TRBV5-1 to TRBJ2-3; perhaps TRBD2 as D (7 bases). The V end lost 5 bases, the J end lost 7 bases, and 20 bases lay between the germline ends. This CDR3 region has 15 residues. Germline V gene data show CDR1 as SGHRS and CDR2 as YFSETQ. CDR3 DNA: TGCGCCAGCAGGAGAGGAACGGGGGGCCGCAATACGCAGTATTTT. It codes for CASRRGTGGRNTQYF.

The V gene is TRBV15, the J gene TRBJ1-5; D is uncertain. Trimming removed 1 base at V and 4 bases at J, with 11 bases between. Germline CDR1 reads LNHNV; CDR2 reads YYDKDF (reference sequence). The CDR3 covers 15 residues. CDR3 bases: TGTGCCACCAGCAGAGCCAACCAGTTTAATCAGCCCCAGCATTTT. It is translated as CATSRANQFNQPQHF. The full variable domain, rest sourced from reference TRBV15 and TRBJ1-5, is DAMVIQNPRYQVTQFGKPVTLSCSQTLNHNVMYWYQQKSSQAPKLLFHYYDKDFNNEADTPDNFQSRRPNTSFCFLDIRSPGLGDTAMYLCATSRANQFNQPQHFGDGTRLSIL.

The chain is built from TRBV24-1 and TRBJ2-1; tentative D call: TRBD2 (6 bases). Between the trimmed V and J ends, which lost 3 bases and 8 bases, there was a span of 19 bases. The CDR3 has 16 amino acids. In germline, CDR1 is KGHDR, CDR2 SFDVKD. CDR3 in amino acids: CATSDMGGAQAYEQFF. The DNA of the CDR3 is TGTGCCACCAGTGATATGGGCGGGGCACAGGCCTATGAGCAGTTCTTC.

The genes are TRBV15 and TRBJ2-5; 9 nucleotides match TRBD2. V lost 5 bases and J lost 4; bases outside the gene matches: 5. Germline CDR1 reads LNHNV; CDR2 reads YYDKDF (reference sequence). CDR3 length equals 14 residues. For the CDR3, the DNA is TGTGCCACCAGCGGGCGGGGGGGCGCAGAGACCCAGTACTTC. Its protein product is CATSGRGGAETQYF. The full variable domain, completed using reference TRBV15 and TRBJ2-5, is DAMVIQNPRYQVTQFGKPVTLSCSQTLNHNVMYWYQQKSSQAPKLLFHYYDKDFNNEADTPDNFQSRRPNTSFCFLDIRSPGLGDTAMYLCATSGRGGAETQYFGPGTRLLVL.

This chain uses TRBV29-1 with TRBJ1-1; D unresolved. The germline gives CDR1 SQVTM, CDR2 ANQGSEA. The CDR3 length is 12 residues. V dropped 5 bases and J dropped 13 bases, with 20 bases sitting between them. The CDR3 loop reads CSVSHVGEGVFF. The CDR3 DNA sequence: TGCAGCGTTTCCCATGTCGGGGAGGGAGTTTTCTTT.

The chain combines TRBV20-1 with TRBJ1-1; D is unclear. CDR1 DFQATT and CDR2 SNEGSKA come from the germline V gene (reference sequence). This CDR3 comprises 10 residues. V lost 6 bases to trimming and J lost 0 bases, with 2 bases between them. The CDR3 bases are TGCAGTGCCCTGAACACTGAAGCTTTCTTT. It specifies CSALNTEAFF.

This clonotype was observed once. The V and J genes are TRBV12-3 or TRBV12-4 and TRBJ1-2; 10 positions match TRBD1. This CDR3 has 13 residues. With 9 bases clipped from V and 4 bases from J, the junction kept 5 bases outside the gene matches. CDR3 in amino acids: CASGGQGGYGYTF. The CDR3 nucleotides are TGTGCCAGTGGAGGACAGGGGGGCTATGGCTACACCTTC.

The sample holds one count of this clonotype. The chain links TRBV7-9 to TRBJ1-5; no definite D call. The germline CDR1 and CDR2 sequences are SEHNR and FQNEAQ (reference sequence). Trimming shortened V by 3 bases and J by 11 bases, and 14 bases separated the two germline ends. This CDR3 has 13 amino acids. The CDR3 loop reads CASSFGVSSAQHF. In DNA, the CDR3 is TGTGCCAGCAGCTTCGGGGTATCTTCGGCCCAGCATTTT.

This rearrangement joins TRBV14 to TRBJ2-7; 7 bases align to TRBD2. This CDR3 is 15 amino acids long. CDR1 and CDR2 from the germline V gene are SGHDN and FVKESK. The junction had 13 bases not matched to a gene; V was cut back by 4 bases and J by 7 bases. CDR3 residues: CASSPLRGVEWEQYF. CDR3 DNA sequence: TGTGCCAGCAGCCCCCTCCGGGGGGTTGAATGGGAGCAGTACTTC.

The CDR3 bases are TGTGCCAGCAGCAGGATATCTGGAAACACCATATATTTT. Amino acid sequence: CASSRISGNTIYF. V and J are TRBV9 and TRBJ1-3; D remains unclear. The V end was cut by 4 bases, the J end by 1 base, with 6 bases between. The CDR3 consists of 13 residues. In germline, CDR1 is SGDLS, CDR2 YYNGEE.

The CDR3 is CAWNSGLPQPQHF. The CDR3 DNA is TGTGCCTGGAACTCGGGCCTCCCCCAGCCCCAGCATTTT. This chain connects TRBV30 to TRBJ1-5; D remains unclear. Trimming took 4 bases from V and 7 from J, leaving 14 bases between them. The CDR3 is made up of 13 amino acids. From germline, CDR1 is GTSNPN and CDR2 SVGIG (reference sequence).

This sequence joins TRBV20-1 and TRBJ2-7, with D tentatively TRBD2 (6 bases). V shed 5 bases and J shed 3 bases, with 20 bases lying between them. CDR1 and CDR2 from the germline V gene are DFQATT and SNEGSKA (reference sequence). This CDR3 comprises 15 residues. CDR3 amino acids: CSAYVRDFHVYEQYF. The DNA for the CDR3 is TGCAGTGCTTATGTTCGGGACTTCCACGTCTACGAGCAGTACTTC.

This CDR3 is CASSQGGQGTYEQYF. In DNA form, the CDR3 reads TGTGCCAGCAGCCAAGGTGGACAGGGGACCTACGAGCAGTACTTC. This rearrangement joins TRBV14 to TRBJ2-7; 9 bases align to TRBD1. The CDR3 totals 15 residues. With 1 base clipped from V and 2 bases from J, the junction kept 3 bases outside the gene matches. Germline CDR1 reads SGHDN; CDR2 reads FVKESK.

The genes are TRBV29-1 and TRBJ1-3, with a weak D call TRBD1 (5 bases). Trimming left V 3 bases short and J 2 bases short, with 8 bases between. The CDR3 totals 13 residues. CDR1 is SQVTM and CDR2 is ANQGSEA in the germline V gene. The CDR3 sequence is CSVEKGTGNTIYF. The CDR3 nucleotides read TGCAGCGTTGAGAAGGGGACTGGAAACACCATATATTTT.

The V gene is TRBV24-1, the J gene TRBJ1-5, with D maybe TRBD1 (5 bases). The CDR3 spans 13 residues. Germline CDR1 reads KGHDR; CDR2 reads SFDVKD. V shed 3 bases and J shed 6 bases, with 8 bases lying between them. This CDR3 reads CATSDGGSQPQHF. In nucleotides, the CDR3 is TGTGCCACCAGTGATGGGGGGAGTCAGCCCCAGCATTTT.

The chain joins TRBV15 to TRBJ2-2; 7 positions agree with TRBD1. The V gene end was trimmed by 1 base and the J gene end by 6 bases; junction bases not matched to a gene: 5. Germline V gene data show CDR1 as LNHNV and CDR2 as YYDKDF (reference sequence). The CDR3 contains 15 residues. The CDR3 spells CATSRVDRDAGELFF. The CDR3, as DNA: TGTGCCACCAGCAGAGTTGACAGGGACGCCGGGGAGCTGTTTTTT.

The chain is built from TRBV20-1 and TRBJ2-3; D might be TRBD1 or TRBD2, each matching 6 bases. The V gene's germline CDR1 is DFQATT and CDR2 SNEGSKA (reference sequence). CDR3 length: 13 amino acids. The CDR3 is CSLGGISTDTQYF. CDR3 sequence (DNA): TGCAGCTTAGGGGGGATTAGCACAGATACGCAGTATTTT.

The rearrangement joins TRBV29-1 to TRBJ1-1; D not certain. The ends were cut back, 6 bases at V and 1 base at J, with 15 bases in the middle. The CDR3 consists of 14 residues. CDR1 SQVTM and CDR2 ANQGSEA come from the germline V gene. CDR3 amino acids: CSVLGQRENTEAFF. Written as DNA, the CDR3 is TGCAGCGTCCTCGGGCAGAGAGAGAACACTGAAGCTTTCTTT.

This chain links TRBV10-3 with TRBJ2-2; 9 bases map to TRBD1. Trimming took 6 bases from V and 3 from J; bases not matched to a gene: 5. The CDR3 is made up of 15 amino acids. Germline CDR1 is ENHRY and CDR2 is SYGVKD. DNA of the CDR3: TGTGCCATCAGGACAGGGGGTAGATACACCGGGGAGCTGTTTTTT. The encoded protein is CAIRTGGRYTGELFF.

The chain recombines TRBV7-6 with TRBJ2-3; D perhaps matches TRBD1 (6 bases). V was cut by 5 bases and J by 4 bases, with 13 bases left in between. The CDR3 spans 14 residues. Germline assignment: CDR1 SGHVS and CDR2 FNYEAQ. The CDR3 sequence: CASSLDSGADTQYF. In nucleotides, the CDR3 is TGTGCCAGCAGCCTTGATTCAGGGGCAGATACGCAGTATTTT.